The 8 T cell receptor beta chains below were found in one sample sequenced in a study of T-cell memory formation after mild COVID-19. TCRdb passed the 5' RACE reads through MiXCR, listing each CDR3 protein once. Of tens of thousands of distinct CDR3 sequences detected, roughly 25% appear once; the ten largest clones hold over 40%. Sequencing was carried out using PBMCs or a T cell subset sorted from them (not recorded which). These receptors were collected from a man in his late teens or twenties who had mild COVID-19 (a few samples of this study predate the infection). Cell type and time point are not known.

The CDR3 coding sequence is TGTGCCAGCAGTGTTTCAATCGGGGAGCTGTTTTTT. Encoded protein: CASSVSIGELFF. The chain combines TRBV25-1 with TRBJ2-2; D unresolved. Trimming stripped 4 bases from V and 7 bases from J, with 7 bases between. From germline, CDR1 is MGHDK and CDR2 SYGVNS. The CDR3 length is 12 residues.

This clonotype was picked up a small number of times. This chain connects TRBV10-3 to TRBJ1-2; 8 bases match TRBD1. J gave up 4 bases and V 6 bases, and 10 bases lay outside the gene matches. The CDR3 sequence is 15 residues long. Germline CDR1 reads ENHRY; CDR2 reads SYGVKD. In DNA form, the CDR3 reads TGTGCCATCAGCACCGGGACAGGCGAAACCTATGGCTACACCTTC. Its translation is CAISTGTGETYGYTF.

This clonotype was counted only a few times. The chain links TRBV5-1 to TRBJ2-1, with TRBD2 matching 8 bases. Germline assignment: CDR1 SGHRS and CDR2 YFSETQ. J gave up 8 bases and V 0 bases, and 7 bases lay outside the gene matches. This CDR3 spans 15 amino acids. The CDR3 sequence is CASSLGSGGLHEQFF. CDR3 in DNA: TGCGCCAGCAGCTTGGGGAGCGGGGGATTGCATGAGCAGTTCTTC.

The chain combines TRBV15 with TRBJ1-1, with 7 nucleotides matching TRBD1. CDR3 size: 15 residues. CDR1 and CDR2 (germline): LNHNV, YYDKDF (reference sequence). Trimming took 5 bases from V and 4 from J; bases not matched to a gene: 10. CDR3 nucleotide sequence: TGTGCCACCAGCGGACCAAACCCAGGGGGCACTGAAGCTTTCTTT. The encoded protein is CATSGPNPGGTEAFF.

The rearrangement uses TRBV18 and TRBJ2-3, with a weak D call TRBD2 (5 bases). This CDR3 comprises 16 residues. Per the germline V gene, CDR1 is KGHSH and CDR2 is LQKENI. V was pared by 5 bases and J by 1 base, with 16 bases between. This CDR3 reads CASSSSRWRGTDTQYF. CDR3 coding DNA: TGTGCCAGCTCATCCTCCCGGTGGCGGGGCACAGATACGCAGTATTTT.

This chain connects TRBV6-2 or TRBV6-3 to TRBJ2-2; D might be TRBD1 (6 bases). Trimming took off 7 bases at V and 4 bases at J, with 25 bases between the two ends. CDR1 MNHEY and CDR2 SVGEGT come from the germline V gene. The CDR3 totals 18 residues. Here the CDR3 reads CASKYGWDTYLGTGELFF. CDR3 coding DNA: TGTGCCAGCAAATACGGTTGGGACACCTATTTGGGCACCGGGGAGCTGTTTTTT.

This clonotype occurred a few times. The J gene is TRBJ2-1, the V gene TRBV11-2; D gene uncertain. Looked up from germline, CDR1 is SGHAT and CDR2 is FQNNGV. CDR3 length: 16 residues. The V and J ends lost 4 bases and 0 bases respectively, with 13 bases between them. This CDR3 is CASSSTQYLSYNEQFF. In nucleotides, the CDR3 is TGTGCCAGCAGCTCGACACAATATCTCTCCTACAATGAGCAGTTCTTC.

The J gene is TRBJ2-2, the V gene TRBV4-3, with 8 positions matching TRBD1. This CDR3 has 14 amino acids. Per the germline V gene, CDR1 is LGHNA and CDR2 is YSLEER. V shed 1 base, J shed 7 bases, and the junction held 2 bases outside the gene matches. CDR3 DNA sequence: TGCGCCAGCAGCCAAGGGACAGGGAACGGGGAGCTGTTTTTT. Amino acid sequence: CASSQGTGNGELFF.